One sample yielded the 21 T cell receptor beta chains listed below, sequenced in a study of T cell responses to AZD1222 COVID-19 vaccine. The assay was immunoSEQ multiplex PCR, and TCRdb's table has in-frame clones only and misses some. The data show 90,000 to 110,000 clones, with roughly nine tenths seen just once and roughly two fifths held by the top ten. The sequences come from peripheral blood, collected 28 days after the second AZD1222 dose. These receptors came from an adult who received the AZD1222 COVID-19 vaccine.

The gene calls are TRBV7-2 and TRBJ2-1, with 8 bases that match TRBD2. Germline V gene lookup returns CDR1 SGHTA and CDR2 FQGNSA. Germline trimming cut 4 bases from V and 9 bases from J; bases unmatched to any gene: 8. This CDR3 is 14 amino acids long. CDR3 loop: CASSSAGGVGEQFF. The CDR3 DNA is TGTGCCAGCAGCTCCGCGGGAGGAGTGGGTGAGCAGTTCTTC.

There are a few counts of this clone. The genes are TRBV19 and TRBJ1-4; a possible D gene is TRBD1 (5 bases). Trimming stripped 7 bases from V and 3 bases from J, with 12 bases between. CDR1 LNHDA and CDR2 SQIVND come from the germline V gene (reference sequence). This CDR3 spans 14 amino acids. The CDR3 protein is CASNGQGSNEKLFF. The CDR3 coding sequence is TGTGCCAGTAACGGGCAGGGCTCTAATGAAAAACTGTTTTTT.

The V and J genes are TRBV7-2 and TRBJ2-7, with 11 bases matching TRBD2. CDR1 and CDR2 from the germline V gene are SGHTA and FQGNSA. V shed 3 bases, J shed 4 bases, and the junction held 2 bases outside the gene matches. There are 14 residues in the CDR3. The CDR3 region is CASSFTSGSYEQYF. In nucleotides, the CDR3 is TGTGCCAGCAGCTTCACTAGCGGGAGTTACGAGCAGTACTTC. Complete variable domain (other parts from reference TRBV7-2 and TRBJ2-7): GAGVSQSPSNKVTEKGKDVELRCDPISGHTALYWYRQSLGQGLEFLIYFQGNSAPDKSGLPSDRFSAERTGGSVSTLTIQRTQQEDSAVYLCASSFTSGSYEQYFGPGTRLTVT.

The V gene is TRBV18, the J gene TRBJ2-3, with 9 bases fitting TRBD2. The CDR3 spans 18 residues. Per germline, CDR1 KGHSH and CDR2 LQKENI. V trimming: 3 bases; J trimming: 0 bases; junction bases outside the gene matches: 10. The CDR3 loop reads CASSPPERREGSTDTQYF. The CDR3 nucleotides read TGTGCCAGCTCACCCCCCGAGAGGCGGGAGGGCAGCACAGATACGCAGTATTTT.

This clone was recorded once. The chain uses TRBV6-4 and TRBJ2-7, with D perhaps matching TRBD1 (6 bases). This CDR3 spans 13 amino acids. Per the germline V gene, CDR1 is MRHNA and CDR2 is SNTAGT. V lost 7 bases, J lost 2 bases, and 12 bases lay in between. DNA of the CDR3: TGTGCCAGCACCCGGACAGCCACCTACGAGCAGTACTTC. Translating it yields CASTRTATYEQYF.

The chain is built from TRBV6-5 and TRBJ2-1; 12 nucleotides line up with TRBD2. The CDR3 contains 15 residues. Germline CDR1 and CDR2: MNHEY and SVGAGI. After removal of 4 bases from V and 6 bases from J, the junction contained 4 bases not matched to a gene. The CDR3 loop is CASSLLAGGPNEQFF. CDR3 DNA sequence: TGTGCCAGCAGTTTGCTAGCGGGAGGGCCCAATGAGCAGTTCTTC.

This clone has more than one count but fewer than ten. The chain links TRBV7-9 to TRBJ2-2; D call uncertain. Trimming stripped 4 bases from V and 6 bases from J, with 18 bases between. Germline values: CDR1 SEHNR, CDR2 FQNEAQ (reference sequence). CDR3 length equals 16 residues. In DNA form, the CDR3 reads TGTGCCAGCAGCTACCCAGACCCCTCGCAGCCCGGGGAGCTGTTTTTT. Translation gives CASSYPDPSQPGELFF.

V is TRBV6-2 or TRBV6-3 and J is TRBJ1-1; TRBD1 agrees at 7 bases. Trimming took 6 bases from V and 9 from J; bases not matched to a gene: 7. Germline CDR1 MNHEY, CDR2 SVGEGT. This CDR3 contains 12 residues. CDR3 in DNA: TGTGCCAGCAGCCCTTCGACAGGGCAAGCTTTCTTT. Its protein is CASSPSTGQAFF.

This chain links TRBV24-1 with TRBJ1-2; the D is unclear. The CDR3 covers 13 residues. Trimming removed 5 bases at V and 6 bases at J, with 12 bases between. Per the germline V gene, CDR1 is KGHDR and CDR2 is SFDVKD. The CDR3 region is CATSVGSSDGYTF. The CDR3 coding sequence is TGTGCCACCAGTGTGGGGTCCTCGGATGGCTACACCTTC.

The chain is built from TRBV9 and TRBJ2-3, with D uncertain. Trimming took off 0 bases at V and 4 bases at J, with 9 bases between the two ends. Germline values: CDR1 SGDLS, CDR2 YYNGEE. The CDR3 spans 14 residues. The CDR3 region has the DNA TGTGCCAGCAGCGTAGCCGGCTTCTCAGATACGCAGTATTTT. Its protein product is CASSVAGFSDTQYF.

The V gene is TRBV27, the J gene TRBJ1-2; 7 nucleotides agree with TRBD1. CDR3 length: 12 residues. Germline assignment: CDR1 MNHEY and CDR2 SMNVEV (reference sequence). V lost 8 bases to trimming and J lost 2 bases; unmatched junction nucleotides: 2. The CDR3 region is CASADRNYGYTF. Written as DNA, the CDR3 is TGTGCCAGCGCGGACAGGAACTATGGCTACACCTTC.

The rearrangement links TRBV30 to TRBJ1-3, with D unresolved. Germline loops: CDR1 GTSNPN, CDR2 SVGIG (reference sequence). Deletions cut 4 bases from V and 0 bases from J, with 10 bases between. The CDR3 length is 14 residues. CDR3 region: CAWTTWDSGNTIYF. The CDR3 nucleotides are TGTGCCTGGACCACGTGGGACTCTGGAAACACCATATATTTT.

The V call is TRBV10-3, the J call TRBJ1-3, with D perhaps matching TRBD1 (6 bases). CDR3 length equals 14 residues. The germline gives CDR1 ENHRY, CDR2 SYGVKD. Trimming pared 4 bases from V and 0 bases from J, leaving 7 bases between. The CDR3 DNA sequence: TGTGCCATCAGTGGAGGGGGCTCTGGAAACACCATATATTTT. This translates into CAISGGGSGNTIYF.

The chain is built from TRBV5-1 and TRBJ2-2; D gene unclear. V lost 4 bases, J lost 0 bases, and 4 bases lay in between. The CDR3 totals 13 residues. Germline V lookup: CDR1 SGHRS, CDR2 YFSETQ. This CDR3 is CASSIANTGELFF. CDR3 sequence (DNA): TGCGCCAGCAGCATCGCGAACACCGGGGAGCTGTTTTTT.

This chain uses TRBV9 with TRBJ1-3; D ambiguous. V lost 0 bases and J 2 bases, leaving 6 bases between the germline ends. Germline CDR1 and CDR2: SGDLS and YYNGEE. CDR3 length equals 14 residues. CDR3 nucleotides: TGTGCCAGCAGCGTAGGGAGGGCTGGAAACACCATATATTTT. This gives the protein CASSVGRAGNTIYF.

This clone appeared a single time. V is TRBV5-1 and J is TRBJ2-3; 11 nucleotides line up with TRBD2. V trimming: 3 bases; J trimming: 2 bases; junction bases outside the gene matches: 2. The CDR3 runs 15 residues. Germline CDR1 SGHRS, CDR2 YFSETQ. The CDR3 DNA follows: TGCGCCAGCAGCTCACTAGCGGGAGACACAGATACGCAGTATTTT. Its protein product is CASSSLAGDTDTQYF. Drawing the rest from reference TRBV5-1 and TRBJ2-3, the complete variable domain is KAGVTQTPRYLIKTRGQQVTLSCSPISGHRSVSWYQQTPGQGLQFLFEYFSETQRNKGNFPGRFSGRQFSNSRSEMNVSTLELGDSALYLCASSSLAGDTDTQYFGPGTRLTVL.

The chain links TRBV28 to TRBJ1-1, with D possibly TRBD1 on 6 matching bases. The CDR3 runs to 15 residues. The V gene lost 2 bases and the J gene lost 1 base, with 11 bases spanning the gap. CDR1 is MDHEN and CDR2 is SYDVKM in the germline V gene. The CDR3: CASSLSGTRNTEAFF. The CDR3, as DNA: TGTGCCAGCAGTTTAAGTGGGACAAGGAACACTGAAGCTTTCTTT.

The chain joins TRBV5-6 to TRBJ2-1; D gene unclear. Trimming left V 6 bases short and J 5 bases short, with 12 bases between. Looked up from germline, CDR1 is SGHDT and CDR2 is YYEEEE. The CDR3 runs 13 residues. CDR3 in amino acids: CASTRTEDNEQFF. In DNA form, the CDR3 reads TGTGCCAGCACCCGAACCGAGGACAATGAGCAGTTCTTC. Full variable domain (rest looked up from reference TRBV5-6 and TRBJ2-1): DAGVTQSPTHLIKTRGQQVTLRCSPKSGHDTVSWYQQALGQGPQFIFQYYEEEERQRGNFPDRFSGHQFPNYSSELNVNALLLGDSALYLCASTRTEDNEQFFGPGTRLTVL.

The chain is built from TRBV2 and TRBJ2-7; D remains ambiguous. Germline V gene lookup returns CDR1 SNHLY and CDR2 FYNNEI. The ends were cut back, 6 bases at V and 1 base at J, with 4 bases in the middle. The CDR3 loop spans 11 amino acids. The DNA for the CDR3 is TGTGCCAGCAGGGCGTCCTACGAGCAGTACTTC. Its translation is CASRASYEQYF.

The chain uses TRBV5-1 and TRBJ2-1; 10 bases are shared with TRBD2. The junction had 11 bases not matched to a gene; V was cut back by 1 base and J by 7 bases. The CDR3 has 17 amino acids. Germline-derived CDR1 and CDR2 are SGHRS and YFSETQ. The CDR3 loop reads CASSLFGPSGSGNEQFF. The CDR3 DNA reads TGCGCCAGCAGCTTGTTTGGTCCTAGCGGGAGTGGGAATGAGCAGTTCTTC.

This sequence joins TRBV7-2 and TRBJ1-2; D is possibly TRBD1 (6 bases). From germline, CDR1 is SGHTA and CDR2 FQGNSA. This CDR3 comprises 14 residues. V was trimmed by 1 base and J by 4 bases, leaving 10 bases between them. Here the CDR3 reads CASSLVQGFYGYTF. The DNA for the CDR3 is TGTGCCAGCAGCTTAGTGCAGGGGTTCTATGGCTACACCTTC. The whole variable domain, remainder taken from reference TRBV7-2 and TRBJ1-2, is GAGVSQSPSNKVTEKGKDVELRCDPISGHTALYWYRQSLGQGLEFLIYFQGNSAPDKSGLPSDRFSAERTGGSVSTLTIQRTQQEDSAVYLCASSLVQGFYGYTFGSGTRLTVV.